The next 22 T cell receptor beta chains were all read from a single sample in a study of T cells in Graves' hyperthyroidism and ophthalmopathy. Amplified regions were TCR beta CDR3 sequences from RNA transcripts. RT-PCR in the first round (using the HTBI primer set) targeted the TCR CDR3. Each CDR3 protein is one row after TCRdb ran MiXCR on the multiplex PCR reads. The sample lists around 340,000 distinct CDR3 sequences, approximately 22% seen once, with over 45% in the top ten. Sequenced material: blood. These receptors were obtained from a woman in her fifties or sixties with Graves' hyperthyroidism.

This clonotype has only a few counts. This chain uses TRBV5-4 with TRBJ1-5, with D perhaps TRBD1 (6 bases). The CDR3 spans 14 residues. CDR1 is SGHNT and CDR2 is YYREEE in the germline V gene (reference sequence). Trimming removed 0 bases from V and 4 bases from J, with 8 bases in between. CDR3 bases: TGTGCCAGCAGCTTGGCAGGGGCGAATCAGCCCCAGCATTTT. Translating gives CASSLAGANQPQHF.

This clonotype occurred many times. The chain employs TRBV18 and TRBJ2-1; D gene uncertain. Trimming stripped 1 base from V and 4 bases from J, with 14 bases between. Germline values: CDR1 KGHSH, CDR2 LQKENI. This CDR3 contains 16 residues. CDR3 nucleotide sequence: TGTGCCAGCTCACCACGACCCCAGCCCCCATACAATGAGCAGTTCTTC. Amino acids: CASSPRPQPPYNEQFF.

This clonotype has more than one count but fewer than ten. This rearrangement joins TRBV24-1 to TRBJ2-7, with D hard to call. The CDR3 spans 15 residues. Germline V gives CDR1 KGHDR, CDR2 SFDVKD. Trimming pared 2 bases from V and 0 bases from J, leaving 10 bases between. CDR3 sequence reads: CATSDSDGTSYEQYF. In DNA, the CDR3 is TGTGCCACCAGTGATTCGGACGGAACCTCCTACGAGCAGTACTTC.

This clonotype was detected only a few times. The chain carries TRBV7-6 and TRBJ2-3; 11 bases are a match to TRBD1. CDR3 length: 16 residues. From germline, CDR1 is SGHVS and CDR2 FNYEAQ. V lost 5 bases and J lost 3; bases outside the gene matches: 7. In DNA, the CDR3 is TGTGCCAGCAGCCCGGGACAGGGGGGAAGGACAGATACGCAGTATTTT. Amino acids: CASSPGQGGRTDTQYF.

This clonotype was detected a few times. This rearrangement joins TRBV5-1 to TRBJ2-7, with D maybe TRBD2 (6 bases). Germline CDR1 and CDR2: SGHRS and YFSETQ. V gave up 3 bases and J gave up 7 bases, with 11 bases separating them. The CDR3 runs to 12 residues. This chain's CDR3 is CASSSGLGEQYF. In nucleotides, the CDR3 is TGCGCCAGCAGCTCGGGACTCGGAGAGCAGTACTTC.

This clonotype has just a few counts. V usage is TRBV2 and J usage is TRBJ2-3; TRBD1 aligns across 9 bases. The CDR3 spans 16 residues. J gave up 1 base and V 6 bases, and 8 bases lay outside the gene matches. In germline, CDR1 is SNHLY, CDR2 FYNNEI. CDR3 nucleotide sequence: TGTGCCAGCAGGGATGACAGGGGGGGAGGCACAGATACGCAGTATTTT. Its protein product is CASRDDRGGGTDTQYF.

This clonotype appeared a few times. The chain recombines TRBV20-1 with TRBJ2-2; D might be TRBD1 (6 bases). Germline CDR1 is DFQATT and CDR2 is SNEGSKA (reference sequence). Trimming removed 6 bases from V and 3 bases from J, with 11 bases in between. CDR3 size: 13 residues. As DNA, the CDR3 is TGCAGTGCCAAGACAGGCTACACCGGGGAGCTGTTTTTT. The encoded protein is CSAKTGYTGELFF.

At least ten counts were recorded for this clonotype. The chain joins TRBV5-5 to TRBJ1-5, with 7 bases lining up with TRBD1. The J segment lost 0 bases and the V segment lost 4 bases, leaving 13 bases of the junction unmatched. In germline, CDR1 is SGHKS, CDR2 YYEKEE (reference sequence). The CDR3 length is 18 residues. The DNA for the CDR3 is TGTGCCAGCAGCCAAGGGGGCGACGAGGGTTATAGCAATCAGCCCCAGCATTTT. Residues: CASSQGGDEGYSNQPQHF.

The V gene is TRBV2, the J gene TRBJ2-7; 7 bases fit TRBD2. Germline lookup yields CDR1 SNHLY and CDR2 FYNNEI. CDR3 length equals 12 residues. V lost 7 bases to trimming and J lost 4 bases; unmatched junction nucleotides: 4. CDR3 residues: CASMAGAYEQYF. In DNA form, the CDR3 reads TGTGCCAGCATGGCGGGAGCATACGAGCAGTACTTC.

The chain uses TRBV7-9 and TRBJ2-1; 11 bases are a match to TRBD2. The V gene end was trimmed by 4 bases and the J gene end by 5 bases; junction bases not matched to a gene: 7. This CDR3 has 16 residues. The germline V gene has CDR1 SEHNR and CDR2 FQNEAQ (reference sequence). CDR3 coding DNA: TGTGCCAGCAGCTCCACCGGGACTAGCGGAGACAATGAGCAGTTCTTC. It translates to CASSSTGTSGDNEQFF. The full variable domain, its missing parts supplied by reference TRBV7-9 and TRBJ2-1, is DTGVSQNPRHKITKRGQNVTFRCDPISEHNRLYWYRQTLGQGPEFLTYFQNEAQLEKSRLLSDRFSAERPKGSFSTLEIQRTEQGDSAMYLCASSSTGTSGDNEQFFGPGTRLTVL.

The chain couples TRBV5-1 to TRBJ2-1; tentatively, D is TRBD2 (5 bases). CDR3 size: 13 residues. Germline assignment: CDR1 SGHRS and CDR2 YFSETQ. With 0 bases removed from V and 7 bases from J, the gap between germline ends came to 8 bases. Written as DNA, the CDR3 is TGCGCCAGCAGCTTGGCCCCGGGGAATGAGCAGTTCTTC. Translation: CASSLAPGNEQFF.

The V and J genes are TRBV6-4 and TRBJ2-3; 8 bases agree with TRBD2. CDR1 MRHNA and CDR2 SNTAGT come from the germline V gene. CDR3 size: 15 residues. With 2 bases clipped from V and 2 bases from J, the junction kept 3 bases outside the gene matches. CDR3 sequence (DNA): TGTGCCAGCAGTGACGCGGGAGGTCCCACAGATACGCAGTATTTT. This gives the protein CASSDAGGPTDTQYF.

This clonotype showed up many times. The rearrangement uses TRBV27 and TRBJ1-5; D not resolved. CDR3 length: 14 amino acids. Trimming left V 6 bases short and J 2 bases short, with 11 bases between. CDR1 is MNHEY and CDR2 is SMNVEV in the germline V gene (reference sequence). CDR3 protein: CASRTSGRNQPQHF. The CDR3 region has the DNA TGTGCCAGCAGGACCTCCGGCCGCAATCAGCCCCAGCATTTT.

The table lists this clonotype with many counts. This chain links TRBV27 with TRBJ2-7; D is perhaps TRBD2 (5 bases). CDR3 size: 17 residues. Trimming took 0 bases from V and 2 from J, leaving 17 bases between them. Germline V gives CDR1 MNHEY, CDR2 SMNVEV (reference sequence). The CDR3 DNA reads TGTGCCAGCAGTTTATCTAATGGGAGAGGACTTACCTACGAGCAGTACTTC. This translates into CASSLSNGRGLTYEQYF.

This clonotype was recorded a few times. The gene calls are TRBV20-1 and TRBJ2-7; D is uncertain. This CDR3 spans 15 amino acids. The germline V gene encodes CDR1 DFQATT and CDR2 SNEGSKA (reference sequence). The V and J ends lost 1 base and 2 bases respectively, with 15 bases between them. DNA for the CDR3: TGCAGTGCTAGAGCAACGGGTCTCGGACCCTACGAGCAGTACTTC. This sequence encodes CSARATGLGPYEQYF.

The chain is built from TRBV19 and TRBJ2-2, with D unclear. From germline, CDR1 is LNHDA and CDR2 SQIVND (reference sequence). The germline V and J ends were trimmed by 5 bases and 0 bases, with 7 bases remaining between them. The CDR3 extends over 14 amino acids. CDR3 nucleotides: TGTGCCAGTAGTCCCCCGGCGAACACCGGGGAGCTGTTTTTT. Protein product: CASSPPANTGELFF.

This clonotype was counted a few times. This chain joins TRBV7-2 and TRBJ2-7; 9 bases are shared with TRBD1. Germline V gives CDR1 SGHTA, CDR2 FQGNSA. Trimming at V came to 3 bases and at J to 3 bases, leaving 3 bases not matched to a gene. This CDR3 spans 14 amino acids. CDR3 sequence: CASSFGQGLYEQYF. The CDR3 nucleotides are TGTGCCAGCAGCTTCGGACAGGGGCTCTACGAGCAGTACTTC.

Ten or more counts support this clonotype. The genes are TRBV6-5 and TRBJ1-2, with D possibly being TRBD1 (5 bases). CDR3 size: 13 residues. V was pared by 2 bases and J by 8 bases, with 12 bases between. Germline V gene sequence: CDR1 MNHEY, CDR2 SVGAGI. The CDR3 region has the DNA TGTGCCAGCAGTTACCTCAGAGCAGGGGGCTACACCTTC. This sequence encodes CASSYLRAGGYTF.

The chain couples TRBV20-1 to TRBJ2-3; 13 nucleotides match TRBD2. In germline, CDR1 is DFQATT, CDR2 SNEGSKA (reference sequence). This CDR3 has 15 residues. The V gene end was trimmed by 2 bases and the J gene end by 7 bases; junction bases not matched to a gene: 6. In DNA, the CDR3 is TGCAGTGCTAGAAAACTAGCGGGGGGGATAAATACGCAGTATTTT. This gives the protein CSARKLAGGINTQYF.

DNA for the CDR3: TGTGCCAGCAGAAGCAAGAGAGCCCCCGGGGAGCTGTTTTTT. This codes for CASRSKRAPGELFF. The chain combines TRBV6-1 with TRBJ2-2, with D unclear. The V gene lost 6 bases and the J gene lost 6 bases, with 14 bases spanning the gap. CDR1 is MNHNS, CDR2 SASEGT, per germline. CDR3 length: 14 amino acids.

The V gene is TRBV7-2, the J gene TRBJ2-7; maybe TRBD2 (6 bases). Germline CDR1 is SGHTA and CDR2 is FQGNSA. The CDR3 has 16 residues. V lost 2 bases, J lost 2 bases, and 16 bases lay in between. The CDR3 here is CASSLNPNTGAYEQYF. CDR3 DNA: TGTGCCAGCAGCTTAAACCCAAACACGGGGGCCTACGAGCAGTACTTC.

At least ten counts were recorded for this clonotype. This rearrangement joins TRBV10-3 to TRBJ2-1; the match to TRBD1 covers 7 bases. CDR1 and CDR2 (germline): ENHRY, SYGVKD. This CDR3 is 13 amino acids long. V shed 5 bases and J 5 bases; nucleotides not matched to a gene: 3. The CDR3 DNA reads TGTGCCATCAGTTCGGACAGGAACAATGAGCAGTTCTTC. Encoded protein: CAISSDRNNEQFF.